Listed here are 15 T cell receptor beta chains from one sample, sequenced in a study of shared clonotypes between healthy human individuals (dated by TCRdb to the early 2020s). Library creation used the immunoSEQ multiplex PCR assay. TCRdb obtained this table from immuneACCESS and retained in-frame rearrangements with V and J assigned. These tables miss some clones; where compared with another copy, unresolved V genes account for less than half of the shortfall, and the remainder is unexplained. The sample data list more than 1.2 million clones, and about 98.5% of these were observed just once. The ten largest clones represent 0.36% of the sample. Sequencing was done on a sample of naive CD4+ T cells sorted from blood. The cell subset or site tag for this specimen amounts to: CD45RA+ positively selected. The receptors were gathered from a man younger than 45 in good health.

This chain uses TRBV9 with TRBJ1-1, with TRBD1 as a possible D gene (6 bases). This CDR3 region has 15 residues. Trimming removed 0 bases at V and 1 base at J, with 10 bases between. Per germline, CDR1 SGDLS and CDR2 YYNGEE. The CDR3 coding sequence is TGTGCCAGCAGCGTAGCTGGGACAAGGAACACTGAAGCTTTCTTT. This codes for CASSVAGTRNTEAFF.

This chain uses TRBV5-1 with TRBJ1-2; D not certain. The CDR3 spans 13 residues. The germline V gene has CDR1 SGHRS and CDR2 YFSETQ. Trimming cost V 0 bases and J 4 bases, with 7 bases left between them. This CDR3 reads CASSLADFYGYTF. CDR3 nucleotides: TGCGCCAGCAGCTTGGCCGACTTCTATGGCTACACCTTC.

The chain has TRBV10-3 and TRBJ2-5; D might be TRBD2 (6 bases). V lost 9 bases to trimming and J lost 5 bases, with 16 bases between them. Germline V lookup: CDR1 ENHRY, CDR2 SYGVKD. The CDR3 sequence is 13 residues long. The CDR3: CAMGVGGGETQYF. The CDR3 DNA reads TGTGCCATGGGAGTGGGAGGTGGGGAGACCCAGTACTTC.

The chain employs TRBV10-2 and TRBJ2-5; the D call may be TRBD1 or TRBD2 (6 bases each). Per germline, CDR1 WSHSY and CDR2 SAAADI. V gave up 8 bases and J gave up 1 base, with 8 bases separating them. The CDR3 totals 12 residues. The chain's CDR3 is CASEGGQETQYF. For the CDR3, the DNA is TGCGCCAGCGAGGGGGGCCAAGAGACCCAGTACTTC.

This chain uses TRBV18 with TRBJ2-7; the D call may be TRBD1 or TRBD2 (6 bases each). Germline CDR1 KGHSH, CDR2 LQKENI. V shed 4 bases and J shed 2 bases, with 12 bases lying between them. CDR3 length equals 14 residues. This chain's CDR3 is CASSHTGRTYEQYF. The CDR3 DNA reads TGTGCCAGCTCACATACAGGGAGGACCTACGAGCAGTACTTC.

This clone showed up just once. The chain has TRBV29-1 and TRBJ2-3; D is perhaps TRBD1 or TRBD2 (5 bases each). Deletions cut 3 bases from V and 0 bases from J, with 19 bases between. Germline V CDR1 and CDR2: SQVTM, ANQGSEA. This CDR3 has 17 amino acids. This CDR3 reads CSVDSSLRGGSTDTQYF. CDR3 DNA: TGCAGCGTTGATTCCTCATTACGGGGCGGGAGCACAGATACGCAGTATTTT.

The gene calls are TRBV5-4 and TRBJ2-3; 9 nucleotides align to TRBD2. V lost 1 base and J lost 6; bases outside the gene matches: 6. Germline V gene sequence: CDR1 SGHNT, CDR2 YYREEE (reference sequence). The CDR3 is 15 amino acids. This chain's CDR3 is CASSLWRGGPDTQYF. DNA of the CDR3: TGTGCCAGCAGCTTGTGGCGGGGGGGTCCCGATACGCAGTATTTT.

This chain uses TRBV6-1 with TRBJ2-5, with D possibly matching TRBD2 (6 bases). The germline V gene encodes CDR1 MNHNS and CDR2 SASEGT. The CDR3 consists of 15 residues. V lost 5 bases and J lost 1, with 14 bases in between. The CDR3 spells CASSRGAGSQETQYF. The DNA for the CDR3 is TGTGCCAGCAGTCGAGGGGCGGGAAGCCAAGAGACCCAGTACTTC.

This chain uses TRBV28 with TRBJ1-2; 9 bases are a match to TRBD1. There are 16 residues in the CDR3. The germline CDR1 and CDR2 sequences are MDHEN and SYDVKM. The trim removed 4 bases at V and 5 bases at J, leaving 11 bases unmatched. The CDR3 nucleotides read TGTGCCAGCAGTTCCCACGGGGGACAGGGAGCGTATGGCTACACCTTC. Translation: CASSSHGGQGAYGYTF.

The rearrangement uses TRBV6-6 and TRBJ2-1, with 7 bases fitting TRBD2. The CDR3 runs 16 residues. Germline V gene data show CDR1 as MNHNY and CDR2 as SVGAGI (reference sequence). The V gene end was trimmed by 4 bases and the J gene end by 1 base; junction bases not matched to a gene: 7. CDR3 loop: CASSFGGSGSYNEQFF. CDR3 bases: TGTGCCAGCAGTTTTGGCGGGAGCGGTTCCTACAATGAGCAGTTCTTC.

The chain combines TRBV11-2 with TRBJ1-4, with no clear D. Germline V lookup: CDR1 SGHAT, CDR2 FQNNGV. The CDR3 sequence is 15 residues long. V was shortened by 4 bases and J by 5 bases, with 14 bases between the two germline ends. CDR3 loop: CASSSRGLENEKLFF. CDR3 DNA: TGTGCCAGCAGCTCCCGCGGGTTGGAGAATGAAAAACTGTTTTTT.

The rearrangement joins TRBV6-6 to TRBJ2-7, with 15 bases matching TRBD2. In germline, CDR1 is MNHNY, CDR2 SVGAGI (reference sequence). CDR3 length equals 15 residues. With 8 bases clipped from V and 4 bases from J, the junction kept 6 bases outside the gene matches. CDR3 DNA sequence: TGTGCCAGCTGGACTAGCGGGAGGGCCAGGTACGAGCAGTACTTC. Translation gives CASWTSGRARYEQYF.

The V gene is TRBV11-2, the J gene TRBJ2-2, with D hard to call. Trimming shortened V by 5 bases and J by 3 bases, and 16 bases separated the two germline ends. This CDR3 spans 16 amino acids. Germline CDR1 reads SGHAT; CDR2 reads FQNNGV. The CDR3 DNA reads as TGTGCCAGCAGCCTCCTGACGCTTATGGACACCGGGGAGCTGTTTTTT. It specifies CASSLLTLMDTGELFF. The whole variable domain, filled in from reference TRBV11-2 and TRBJ2-2, reads EAGVAQSPRYKIIEKRQSVAFWCNPISGHATLYWYQQILGQGPKLLIQFQNNGVVDDSQLPKDRFSAERLKGVDSTLKIQPAKLEDSAVYLCASSLLTLMDTGELFFGEGSRLTVL.

The chain carries TRBV27 and TRBJ2-1, with D tentatively TRBD1 or TRBD2 (5 bases each). V shed 5 bases and J shed 9 bases, with 14 bases lying between them. This CDR3 region has 13 residues. Germline CDR1 reads MNHEY; CDR2 reads SMNVEV (reference sequence). The CDR3 here is CASSSLSGGEQFF. In DNA form, the CDR3 reads TGTGCCAGCAGTAGCCTCTCTGGGGGTGAGCAGTTCTTC.

J is TRBJ2-1 and V is TRBV19; 7 nucleotides agree with TRBD2. CDR1 is LNHDA and CDR2 is SQIVND in the germline V gene (reference sequence). The CDR3 has 15 amino acids. With V trimmed by 7 bases and J by 1 base, 7 bases remained unmatched. The CDR3 loop is CASTSGGRSYNEQFF. The CDR3 DNA follows: TGTGCCAGTACCTCCGGGGGGAGATCCTACAATGAGCAGTTCTTC. The variable domain in full, completed from reference TRBV19 and TRBJ2-1, reads DGGITQSPKYLFRKEGQNVTLSCEQNLNHDAMYWYRQDPGQGLRLIYYSQIVNDFQKGDIAEGYSVSREKKESFPLTVTSAQKNPTAFYLCASTSGGRSYNEQFFGPGTRLTVL.